Sequencing of this T cell receptor (beta chain) was carried out in a study of Graves' ophthalmopathy and Graves' hyperthyroidism. Regarding the study as a whole: Among thyroid clonotypes expanded above 0.001 frequency, most also appeared in blood.

As for this clonotype: As yet, its antigen is unknown.

Trimming removed 2 bases at V and 4 bases at J, with 9 bases between. Germline V lookup: CDR1 SGHRS, CDR2 YFSETQ. The CDR3 has 14 residues. Transcripts of RNA were the source for amplifying TCR beta CDR3 regions. The workflow started with a first-round RT-PCR run with HTBI primers and then moved on to a second-round multiplex PCR. TCRdb redid the calling of the multiplex PCR reads with MiXCR, one entry per CDR3 protein. The data show about 220,000 distinct CDR3 sequences, 20% to 25% seen once. The sequenced material came from peripheral blood. The clonotype originates from a woman aged 45-60 years with Graves' ophthalmopathy. The J gene is TRBJ2-2, the V gene TRBV5-1; D is ambiguous. This chain's CDR3 is CASSFDWGTGELFF. CDR3 DNA sequence: TGCGCCAGCAGCTTTGACTGGGGCACCGGGGAGCTGTTTTTT.